Listed below are T cell receptor beta chains from one sample, sequenced in a study of cytomegalovirus exposure and HLA in healthy donors. Method: immunoSEQ multiplex PCR; TCRdb's copy keeps in-frame clones and lacks some. The table includes tens of thousands of clones, around 80% detected once. Input material: PBMCs. These receptors all come from a man between 50 and 59 years old in good health and CMV-seropositive. Each CDR3 is given with its conserved first and last residue. Each record gives: D gene, clone size, V gene, J gene, CDR3 protein, CDR3 DNA. The D gene is left open where the match is weak. Clone size is given for some rows only: seen once, a few or many times, or a class if the clone is expanded.

>TRBD2|-|TRBV2|TRBJ2-7
CASSEIWTSGLRPYEQYF
TGTGCCAGCAGTGAGATCTGGACTAGCGGGCTCAGACCTTACGAGCAGTACTTC
>-|few|TRBV28|TRBJ2-5
CASSLGPSPEETQYF
TGTGCCAGCAGTTTGGGCCCAAGCCCAGAAGAGACCCAGTACTTC
>-|-|TRBV19|TRBJ2-5
CASSIRVLQETQYF
TGTGCCAGTAGTATCAGGGTACTCCAAGAGACCCAGTACTTC
>TRBD1|-|TRBV6-1|TRBJ1-2
CASSALGTGAGVDYGYTF
TGTGCCAGCAGTGCACTTGGGACAGGGGCAGGTGTTGACTATGGCTACACCTTC
>TRBD1|-|TRBV2|TRBJ2-2
CASSRDRGGLAGELFF
TGTGCCAGCAGCCGGGACAGGGGCGGTTTAGCCGGGGAGCTGTTTTTT
>TRBD2|-|TRBV5-4|TRBJ2-5
CASSLVGVAGGPQTQYF
TGTGCCAGCAGCTTGGTCGGGGTAGCGGGGGGGCCGCAGACCCAGTACTTC
>-|-|TRBV2|TRBJ1-1
CASSERLGADTEAFF
TGTGCCAGCAGTGAAAGGCTGGGGGCCGACACTGAAGCTTTCTTT
>TRBD1|-|TRBV19|TRBJ2-2
CASSTDRGGELFF
TGTGCCAGTAGTACCGACAGGGGGGGGGAGCTGTTTTTT
>TRBD2|-|TRBV11-3|TRBJ2-3
CASSESGGAWDTQYF
TGTGCCAGCAGCGAAAGCGGGGGAGCGTGGGATACGCAGTATTTT
>-|-|TRBV18|TRBJ2-7
CASSPSPGLTYEQYF
TGTGCCAGCTCACCAAGCCCGGGACTGACTTACGAGCAGTACTTC
>TRBD1|once|TRBV27|TRBJ2-7
CASSEGASSYEQYF
TGTGCCAGCAGTGAGGGGGCCAGCTCCTACGAGCAGTACTTC
>TRBD1|-|TRBV19|TRBJ2-3
CASSISPRGQDTQYF
TGTGCCAGTAGTATATCGCCCAGGGGGCAAGATACGCAGTATTTT
>TRBD2|-|TRBV18|TRBJ2-2
CASSPASGTNTGELFF
TGTGCCAGCTCACCCGCTAGCGGAACGAACACCGGGGAGCTGTTTTTT
>-|-|TRBV27|TRBJ2-1
CASMETEAYNEQFF
TGTGCCAGCATGGAGACGGAGGCCTACAATGAGCAGTTCTTC
>-|-|TRBV6-1|TRBJ2-7
CASMKEESSYEQYF
TGTGCCAGCATGAAAGAGGAGTCCTCCTACGAGCAGTACTTC
>TRBD1|-|TRBV7-2|TRBJ1-2
CASSKDRVPNYGYTF
TGTGCCAGCAGCAAGGACAGGGTTCCTAACTATGGCTACACCTTC
>TRBD2|-|TRBV10-2|TRBJ2-1
CASSERLAGGRNEQFF
TGCGCCAGCAGTGAGAGGCTAGCGGGGGGGCGGAATGAGCAGTTCTTC
>TRBD2|-|TRBV5-1|TRBJ2-2
CASSDDRGAGELFF
TGCGCCAGCAGCGACGATCGGGGGGCCGGGGAGCTGTTTTTT
>-|-|TRBV4-1|TRBJ1-3
CASSQGRGYSGNTIYF
TGCGCCAGCAGCCAAGGTCGGGGGTACTCTGGAAACACCATATATTTT
>-|-|TRBV5-1|TRBJ1-2
CASSLDPENYGYTF
TGCGCCAGCAGCTTGGATCCGGAGAACTATGGCTACACCTTC
>TRBD2|-|TRBV15|TRBJ2-1
CATSRETGGKGGQFF
TGTGCCACCAGCAGAGAAACCGGGGGGAAAGGAGGGCAGTTCTTC
>TRBD1|few|TRBV30|TRBJ2-6
CAWSAGTGGGANVLTF
TGTGCCTGGAGTGCCGGGACAGGGGGTGGGGCCAACGTCCTGACTTTC
>-|-|TRBV5-5|TRBJ2-3
CASSSSQGSSTDTQYF
TGTGCCAGCAGCTCATCTCAGGGGTCTAGCACAGATACGCAGTATTTT
>TRBD1|-|TRBV7-2|TRBJ1-2
CASSLVSQGTYGYTF
TGTGCCAGCAGCTTAGTTTCACAGGGGACGTATGGCTACACCTTC
>TRBD1|-|TRBV10-3|TRBJ1-2
CAIRLRTGTNYGYTF
TGTGCCATCAGACTTCGGACAGGGACTAACTATGGCTACACCTTC
>TRBD1|-|TRBV27|TRBJ1-1
CASSAEGAGDEAFF
TGTGCCAGCAGCGCAGAGGGGGCCGGCGATGAAGCTTTCTTT
>TRBD1|-|TRBV30|TRBJ1-1
CAWSPNDRGQTNTEAFF
TGTGCCTGGAGTCCGAACGACAGGGGGCAAACGAACACTGAAGCTTTCTTT
>-|-|TRBV5-6|TRBJ1-5
CASSLYGGGYSNQPQHF
TGTGCCAGCAGCTTGTATGGGGGGGGGTATAGCAATCAGCCCCAGCATTTT
>-|many|TRBV27|TRBJ2-7
CPLHEQYF
TGTCCTCTCCACGAGCAGTACTTC
>TRBD1|-|TRBV5-1|TRBJ1-4
CASSSGQGNEKLFF
TGCGCCAGCAGCTCCGGACAGGGTAATGAAAAACTGTTTTTT
>TRBD1|-|TRBV18|TRBJ2-2
CASRGRGTGELFF
TGTGCCAGCAGGGGGCGAGGGACCGGGGAGCTGTTTTTT
>-|-|TRBV29-1|TRBJ2-1
CSVDPRDSYNEQFF
TGCAGCGTTGACCCCCGGGACTCCTACAATGAGCAGTTCTTC
>-|-|TRBV7-3|TRBJ2-2
CASSLAAAGELFF
TGTGCCAGCAGCTTAGCGGCGGCCGGGGAGCTGTTTTTT
>-|-|TRBV6-1|TRBJ1-6
CASSEAARVGSPLHF
TGTGCCAGCAGTGAAGCAGCCAGGGTAGGGTCACCCCTCCACTTT
>-|-|TRBV5-1|TRBJ1-5
CASSLSTGDQPQHF
TGCGCCAGCAGCTTATCCACGGGAGATCAGCCCCAGCATTTT
>-|-|TRBV5-6|TRBJ1-2
CASSLSTEGYGYTF
TGTGCCAGCAGCCTAAGTACAGAGGGCTATGGCTACACATTC
>-|few|TRBV4-3|TRBJ2-2
CASSPSVISTGELFF
TGCGCCAGCAGCCCAAGCGTGATCAGCACCGGGGAGCTGTTTTTT
>-|-|TRBV12-5|TRBJ2-5
CASAKVGGSQETQYF
TGTGCTAGTGCCAAAGTGGGAGGAAGTCAAGAGACCCAGTACTTC
>-|-|TRBV5-1|TRBJ1-4
CASSFLEGEKLFF
TGCGCCAGCAGCTTTCTCGAGGGTGAAAAACTGTTTTTT
>-|-|TRBV25-1|TRBJ1-4
CASSVATGDNEKLFF
TGTGCCAGCAGTGTCGCGACAGGTGATAATGAAAAACTGTTTTTT
>TRBD1|few|TRBV7-9|TRBJ2-1
CASSLRQGARFF
TGTGCCAGCAGCCTCAGACAGGGGGCACGGTTCTTC
>TRBD2|-|TRBV5-1|TRBJ2-5
CASSLGLAMGQETQYF
TGCGCCAGCAGCTTGGGACTAGCGATGGGCCAGGAGACCCAGTACTTC
>TRBD2|few|TRBV5-4|TRBJ2-2
CASTRTSKNTGELFF
TGTGCCAGCACCCGGACTAGTAAGAACACCGGGGAGCTGTTTTTT
>-|-|TRBV5-1|TRBJ2-2
CASSPDSTNTGELFF
TGCGCCAGCAGCCCGGACAGCACGAACACCGGGGAGCTGTTTTTT
>TRBD2|-|TRBV5-4|TRBJ2-5
CASSSGGAGGRQETQYF
TGTGCCAGCAGCTCGGGGGGGGCGGGAGGTAGACAAGAGACCCAGTACTTC
>TRBD1|few|TRBV11-2|TRBJ2-5
CASSPRQGREETQYF
TGTGCCAGCAGCCCCCGACAGGGTAGGGAGGAGACCCAGTACTTC
>-|-|TRBV13|TRBJ1-1
CASSSPQGRRGNTEAFF
TGTGCCAGCAGCTCCCCCCAGGGTAGGAGAGGGAACACTGAAGCTTTCTTT
>TRBD1|once|TRBV27|TRBJ2-3
CASRPLRDRGDTQYF
TGTGCCAGCAGGCCTCTCCGGGACAGGGGTGATACGCAGTATTTT
>-|-|TRBV5-1|TRBJ2-7
CASSFAQGKMYEQYF
TGCGCCAGCAGCTTCGCTCAGGGGAAGATGTACGAGCAGTACTTC
>TRBD1|-|TRBV5-8|TRBJ2-3
CASSLPGTGTDTQYF
TGTGCCAGCAGCTTGCCCGGGACAGGCACAGATACGCAGTATTTT
>TRBD1|-|TRBV19|TRBJ1-2
CASLTGDGYTF
TGTGCCAGTCTGACAGGGGACGGCTACACCTTC
>TRBD2|-|TRBV9|TRBJ2-7
CASSTTSAGYEQYF
TGTGCCAGCAGCACAACTAGCGCGGGCTACGAGCAGTACTTC
>TRBD2|-|TRBV7-9|TRBJ2-1
CSSSLGLAVYNEQFF
TGTTCCAGCAGCTTGGGACTAGCGGTCTACAATGAGCAGTTCTTC
>-|-|TRBV6-1|TRBJ1-2
CASRRTETNYGYTF
TGTGCCAGCAGACGTACAGAGACTAACTATGGCTACACCTTC
>-|-|TRBV5-6|TRBJ1-6
CASSAAGTRTSPLHF
TGTGCCAGCAGCGCAGCCGGGACTAGGACTTCACCCCTCCACTTT
>-|-|TRBV4-3|TRBJ1-5
CASSQGTRGNQPQHF
TGCGCCAGCAGCCAAGGAACCAGGGGAAATCAGCCCCAGCATTTT